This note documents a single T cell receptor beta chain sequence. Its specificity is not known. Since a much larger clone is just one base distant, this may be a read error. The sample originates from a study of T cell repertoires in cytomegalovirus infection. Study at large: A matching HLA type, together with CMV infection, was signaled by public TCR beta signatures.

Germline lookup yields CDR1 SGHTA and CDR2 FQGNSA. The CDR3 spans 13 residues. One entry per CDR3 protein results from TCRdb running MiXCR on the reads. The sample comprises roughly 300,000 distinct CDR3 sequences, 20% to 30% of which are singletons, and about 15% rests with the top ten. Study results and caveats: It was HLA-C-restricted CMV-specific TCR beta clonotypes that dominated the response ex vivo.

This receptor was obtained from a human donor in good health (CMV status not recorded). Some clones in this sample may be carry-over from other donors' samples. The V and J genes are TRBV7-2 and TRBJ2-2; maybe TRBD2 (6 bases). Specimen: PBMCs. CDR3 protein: CASSLKLAGELLF. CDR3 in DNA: TGTGCCAGCAGCTTAAAACTAGCCGGGGAGCTGCTTTTT.